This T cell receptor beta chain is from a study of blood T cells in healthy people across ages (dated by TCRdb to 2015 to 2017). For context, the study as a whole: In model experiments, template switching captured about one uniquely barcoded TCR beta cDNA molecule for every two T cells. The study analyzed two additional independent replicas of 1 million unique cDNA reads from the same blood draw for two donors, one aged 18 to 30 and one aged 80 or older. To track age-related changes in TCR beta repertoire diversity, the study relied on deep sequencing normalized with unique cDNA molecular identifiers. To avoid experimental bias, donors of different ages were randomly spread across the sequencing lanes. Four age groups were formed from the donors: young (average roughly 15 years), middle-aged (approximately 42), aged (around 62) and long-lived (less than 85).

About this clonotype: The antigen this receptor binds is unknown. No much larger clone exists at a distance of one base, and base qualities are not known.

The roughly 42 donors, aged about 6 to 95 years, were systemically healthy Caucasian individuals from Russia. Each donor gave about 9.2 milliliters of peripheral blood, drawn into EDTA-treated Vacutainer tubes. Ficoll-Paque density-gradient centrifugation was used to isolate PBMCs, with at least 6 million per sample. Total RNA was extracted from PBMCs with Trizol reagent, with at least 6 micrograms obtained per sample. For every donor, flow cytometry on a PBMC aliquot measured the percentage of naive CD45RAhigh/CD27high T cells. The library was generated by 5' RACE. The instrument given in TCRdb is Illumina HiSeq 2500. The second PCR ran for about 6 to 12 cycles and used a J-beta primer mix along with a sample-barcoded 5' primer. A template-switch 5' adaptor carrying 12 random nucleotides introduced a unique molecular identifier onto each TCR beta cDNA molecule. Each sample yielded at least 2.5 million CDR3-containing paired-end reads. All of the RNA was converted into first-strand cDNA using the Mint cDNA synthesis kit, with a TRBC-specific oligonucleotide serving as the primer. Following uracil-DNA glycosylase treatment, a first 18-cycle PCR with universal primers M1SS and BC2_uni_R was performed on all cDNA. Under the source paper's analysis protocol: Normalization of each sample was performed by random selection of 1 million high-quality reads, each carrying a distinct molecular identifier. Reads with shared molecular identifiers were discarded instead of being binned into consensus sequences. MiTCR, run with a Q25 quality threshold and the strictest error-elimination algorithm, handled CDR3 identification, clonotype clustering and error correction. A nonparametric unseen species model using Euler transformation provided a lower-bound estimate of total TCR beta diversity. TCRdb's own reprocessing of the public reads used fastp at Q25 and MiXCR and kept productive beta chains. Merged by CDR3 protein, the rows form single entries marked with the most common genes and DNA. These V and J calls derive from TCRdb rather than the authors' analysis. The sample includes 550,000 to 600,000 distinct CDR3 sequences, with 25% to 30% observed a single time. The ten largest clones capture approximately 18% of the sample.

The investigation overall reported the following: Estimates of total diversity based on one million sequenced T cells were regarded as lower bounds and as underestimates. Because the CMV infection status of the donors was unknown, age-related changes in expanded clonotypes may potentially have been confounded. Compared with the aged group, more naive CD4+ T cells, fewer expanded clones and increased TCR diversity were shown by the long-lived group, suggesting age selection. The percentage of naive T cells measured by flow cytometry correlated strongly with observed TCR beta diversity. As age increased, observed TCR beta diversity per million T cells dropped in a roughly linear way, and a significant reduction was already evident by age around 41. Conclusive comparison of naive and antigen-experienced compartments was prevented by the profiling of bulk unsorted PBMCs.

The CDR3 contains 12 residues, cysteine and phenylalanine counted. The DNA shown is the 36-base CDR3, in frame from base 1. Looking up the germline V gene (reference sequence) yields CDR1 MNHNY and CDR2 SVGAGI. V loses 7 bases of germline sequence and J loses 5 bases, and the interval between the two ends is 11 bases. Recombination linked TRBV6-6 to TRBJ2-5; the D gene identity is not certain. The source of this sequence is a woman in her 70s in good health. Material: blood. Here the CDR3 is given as CASTDPLETQYF. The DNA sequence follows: TGTGCCAGCACCGACCCTCTTGAGACCCAGTACTTC.